This TCR beta chain was found in a study of PD-L1 blockade in urothelial cancer. The wider study: Timepoints chosen for blood analysis were 3 weeks (second dose) and 6 weeks after treatment start.

Details on this clone: Its antigen is still unknown.

Here immunoSEQ multiplex PCR was the method, and the copy in TCRdb shows in-frame clones only, minus some. Of roughly 100,000 clones in the sample, over 80% were seen once. Overall study findings and caveats: Blood clones associated with the tumor expanded more at 3 weeks in durable-benefit patients.

The time point here: peripheral blood 6 weeks after treatment start. Urothelial carcinoma in patients was locally advanced or metastatic. All patients handed over anywhere from 1 to 8 samples, pretreatment and on-treatment. This CDR3 has 16 residues. Germline-derived CDR1 and CDR2 are SNHLY and FYNNEI. With V trimmed by 8 bases and J by 3 bases, 13 bases remained unmatched. The receptor comes from a man between 65 and 85 years old with urothelial cancer. V gene TRBV2 combines with J gene TRBJ2-5, with TRBD2 matching 9 bases. The source material was PBMCs, sampled around atezolizumab (anti-PD-L1) treatment. The DNA of the CDR3 is TGTGCCAGCCCCCGCAGCTTTGCGGGGGGGAAAGAGACCCAGTACTTC. Translated, it gives CASPRSFAGGKETQYF. Full variable domain (remainder filled in from reference TRBV2 and TRBJ2-5): EPEVTQTPSHQVTQMGQEVILRCVPISNHLYFYWYRQILGQKVEFLVSFYNNEISEKSEIFDDQFSVERPDGSNFTLKIRSTKLEDSAMYFCASPRSFAGGKETQYFGPGTRLLVL.